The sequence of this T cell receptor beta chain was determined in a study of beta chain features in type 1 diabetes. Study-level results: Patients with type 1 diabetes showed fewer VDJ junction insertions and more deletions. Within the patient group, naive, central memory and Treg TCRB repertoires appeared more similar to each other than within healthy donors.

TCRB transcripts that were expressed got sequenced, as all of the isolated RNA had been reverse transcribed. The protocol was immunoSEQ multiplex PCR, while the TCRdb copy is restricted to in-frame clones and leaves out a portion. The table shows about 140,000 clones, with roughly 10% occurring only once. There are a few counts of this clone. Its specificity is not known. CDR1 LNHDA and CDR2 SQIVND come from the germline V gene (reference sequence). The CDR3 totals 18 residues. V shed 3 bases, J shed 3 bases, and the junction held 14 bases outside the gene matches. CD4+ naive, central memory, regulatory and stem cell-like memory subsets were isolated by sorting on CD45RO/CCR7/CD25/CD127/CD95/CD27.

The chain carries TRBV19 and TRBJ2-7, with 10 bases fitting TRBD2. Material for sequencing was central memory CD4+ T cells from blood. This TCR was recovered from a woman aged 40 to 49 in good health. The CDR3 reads CASSMQAFRASGGYEQYF. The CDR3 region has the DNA TGTGCCAGTAGTATGCAGGCCTTTCGGGCTAGCGGGGGCTACGAGCAGTACTTC.